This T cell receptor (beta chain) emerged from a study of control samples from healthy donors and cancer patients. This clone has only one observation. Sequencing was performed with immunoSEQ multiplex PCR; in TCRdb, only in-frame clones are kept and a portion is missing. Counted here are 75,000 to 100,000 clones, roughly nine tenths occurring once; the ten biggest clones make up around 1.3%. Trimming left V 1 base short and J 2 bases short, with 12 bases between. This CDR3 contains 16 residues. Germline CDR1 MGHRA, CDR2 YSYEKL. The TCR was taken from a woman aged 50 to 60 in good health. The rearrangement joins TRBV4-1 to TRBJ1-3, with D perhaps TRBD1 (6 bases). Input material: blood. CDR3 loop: CASSQAPAGAGNTIYF. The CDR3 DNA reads TGCGCCAGCAGCCAAGCCCCGGCAGGGGCTGGAAACACCATATATTTT.